One sample yielded the 30 T cell receptor beta chains listed below, sequenced in a study of radiotherapy plus CTLA-4 blockade in lung cancer (dated by TCRdb to 2017 to 2018). Receptor libraries were prepared by the immunoSEQ multiplex PCR assay. What TCRdb holds here is the immuneACCESS table cut down to in-frame rearrangements. Part of the clones is not present; checked against another copy, under half of the missing clones reflect an unresolved V gene, and the others are unexplained. Counted in this sample were tens of thousands of clones; roughly 91% of them appeared once. In total, the top ten clones hold about 38% of the sample. Source: peripheral blood, taken from a patient treated with radiotherapy plus ipilimumab. These TCRs come from a human donor with non-small cell lung cancer that progressed on radiotherapy plus ipilimumab.

This clone was found a few times. This chain connects TRBV30 to TRBJ1-3, with D maybe TRBD1 (5 bases). Trimming cost V 3 bases and J 9 bases, with 12 bases left between them. In germline, CDR1 is GTSNPN, CDR2 SVGIG (reference sequence). The length of the CDR3 is 12 residues. This chain's CDR3 is CAWSPRQGTIYF. The DNA for the CDR3 is TGTGCCTGGAGCCCCCGGCAGGGCACCATATATTTT.

The CDR3 DNA reads as TGTGCCAGCCTCAGGGAGAGCAATCAGCCCCAGCATTTT. It is translated as CASLRESNQPQHF. The rearrangement links TRBV2 to TRBJ1-5, with D perhaps matching TRBD1 (5 bases). The CDR3 sequence is 13 residues long. CDR1 is SNHLY, CDR2 FYNNEI, per germline. Deletions cut 8 bases from V and 1 base from J, with 9 bases between.

The gene calls are TRBV5-4 and TRBJ1-5; D unresolved. CDR3 size: 15 residues. Trimming cost V 0 bases and J 2 bases, with 9 bases left between them. The V gene's germline CDR1 is SGHNT and CDR2 YYREEE (reference sequence). CDR3 bases: TGTGCCAGCAGCTTGGGGGGATTCGGCAATCAGCCCCAGCATTTT. It codes for CASSLGGFGNQPQHF.

The rearrangement links TRBV11-2 to TRBJ2-4; D gene uncertain. Germline loops: CDR1 SGHAT, CDR2 FQNNGV. The V end lost 5 bases, the J end lost 0 bases, and 11 bases lay between the germline ends. This CDR3 has 15 amino acids. Here the CDR3 reads CASSLGREAKNIQYF. The CDR3 DNA reads TGTGCCAGCAGCCTCGGAAGGGAAGCCAAAAACATTCAGTACTTC.

Here the CDR3 DNA reads TGTGCCAGCCAGGGGTGGCCTAATGAAAAACTGTTTTTT. It translates to CASQGWPNEKLFF. This rearrangement joins TRBV6-5 to TRBJ1-4, with D possibly TRBD1 on 6 matching bases. Germline CDR1 MNHEY, CDR2 SVGAGI. This CDR3 region has 13 residues. V gave up 8 bases and J gave up 3 bases, with 10 bases separating them.

This clone has just one count. The chain couples TRBV28 to TRBJ1-4; the match to TRBD1 covers 9 bases. V gave up 6 bases and J gave up 6 bases; unmatched junction bases: 14. Germline V gene data show CDR1 as MDHEN and CDR2 as SYDVKM. This CDR3 is built from 17 residues. CDR3 region: CASRNIQGASRYEKLFF. The CDR3 nucleotides are TGTGCCAGCAGGAATATACAGGGGGCTAGTCGGTATGAAAAACTGTTTTTT. The full variable domain, with the rest looked up from reference TRBV28 and TRBJ1-4, is DVKVTQSSRYLVKRTGEKVFLECVQDMDHENMFWYRQDPGLGLRLIYFSYDVKMKEKGDIPEGYSVSREKKERFSLILESASTNQTSMYLCASRNIQGASRYEKLFFGSGTQLSVL.

This clone is a singleton in its sample. V is TRBV4-1 and J is TRBJ1-2; 8 positions match TRBD1. V shed 3 bases, J shed 2 bases, and the junction held 5 bases outside the gene matches. This CDR3 has 15 amino acids. Germline V gene data show CDR1 as MGHRA and CDR2 as YSYEKL. The CDR3 bases are TGCGCCAGCAGCCATACGACAGGGGAGAACTATGGCTACACCTTC. Translating gives CASSHTTGENYGYTF.

The chain has TRBV30 and TRBJ1-5; D is undetermined. Germline CDR1 and CDR2: GTSNPN and SVGIG (reference sequence). Trimming left V 3 bases short and J 4 bases short, with 10 bases between. The CDR3 totals 13 residues. CDR3 DNA sequence: TGTGCCTGGAGCACTCAGAGTAATCAGCCCCAGCATTTT. It encodes CAWSTQSNQPQHF.

This clone has just a few counts. J is TRBJ1-2 and V is TRBV6-1; D not certain. This CDR3 has 14 amino acids. V dropped 0 bases and J dropped 1 base, with 6 bases sitting between them. The germline V gene encodes CDR1 MNHNS and CDR2 SASEGT. The CDR3 sequence is CASSEATDNYGYTF. CDR3 in DNA: TGTGCCAGCAGTGAAGCCACCGATAACTATGGCTACACCTTC.

V is TRBV6-1 and J is TRBJ1-4, with D uncertain. The CDR3 has 14 amino acids. Germline assignment: CDR1 MNHNS and CDR2 SASEGT. V was cut by 1 base and J by 8 bases, with 11 bases left in between. CDR3 DNA: TGTGCCAGCAGTGAAGGAGCCGGTCGGGAAAAACTGTTTTTT. Its protein product is CASSEGAGREKLFF.

The chain has TRBV5-4 and TRBJ1-1; D remains unclear. Germline CDR1 SGHNT, CDR2 YYREEE (reference sequence). The CDR3 covers 14 residues. V lost 1 base and J lost 2, with 9 bases in between. The CDR3 coding sequence is TGTGCCAGCAGCTTGATCGGGTCCAACACTGAAGCTTTCTTT. The encoded protein is CASSLIGSNTEAFF.

The chain uses TRBV28 and TRBJ2-5; TRBD2 matches 7 bases. This CDR3 comprises 15 residues. CDR1 is MDHEN and CDR2 is SYDVKM in the germline V gene. J gave up 1 base and V 10 bases, and 12 bases lay outside the gene matches. CDR3 residues: CATRLGRGIQETQYF. The CDR3 nucleotides read TGTGCCACCCGGTTGGGGCGGGGGATCCAAGAGACCCAGTACTTC.

The CDR3 spells CASSVNPGLAGRTGELFF. DNA for the CDR3: TGTGCCAGCAGCGTCAATCCCGGACTAGCGGGACGCACCGGGGAGCTGTTTTTT. This chain joins TRBV9 and TRBJ2-2; TRBD2 agrees at 12 bases. Unmatched junction bases numbered 9, after V lost 2 bases and J lost 4 bases. The V gene's germline CDR1 is SGDLS and CDR2 YYNGEE. The CDR3 contains 18 residues.

The chain is built from TRBV6-1 and TRBJ2-1; no definite D call. The CDR3 loop spans 14 amino acids. Looked up from germline, CDR1 is MNHNS and CDR2 is SASEGT. V dropped 2 bases and J dropped 6 bases, with 11 bases sitting between them. This chain's CDR3 is CASSEPGSPNEQFF. CDR3 nucleotide sequence: TGTGCCAGCAGTGAACCCGGTAGCCCCAATGAGCAGTTCTTC.

The chain links TRBV29-1 to TRBJ2-3, with D possibly being TRBD1 (6 bases). The CDR3 is 14 residues long. CDR1 and CDR2 (germline): SQVTM, ANQGSEA. The V and J ends lost 8 bases and 0 bases respectively, with 15 bases between them. CDR3 amino acids: CSTTGLFSTDTQYF. CDR3 coding DNA: TGCAGCACTACAGGGTTATTTAGCACAGATACGCAGTATTTT.

This chain connects TRBV28 to TRBJ2-7; 7 bases match TRBD2. Germline V gives CDR1 MDHEN, CDR2 SYDVKM. With 3 bases clipped from V and 2 bases from J, the junction kept 4 bases outside the gene matches. The CDR3 is 14 residues long. The CDR3 is CASSFGGRAYEQYF. CDR3 bases: TGTGCCAGCAGTTTCGGAGGGAGGGCCTACGAGCAGTACTTC.

The V gene is TRBV6-5, the J gene TRBJ2-1; D is ambiguous. CDR3 length: 12 residues. V was trimmed by 6 bases and J by 3 bases, leaving 6 bases between them. Germline V gene sequence: CDR1 MNHEY, CDR2 SVGAGI. Here the CDR3 reads CASSVDYNEQFF. The DNA for the CDR3 is TGTGCCAGCAGCGTAGACTACAATGAGCAGTTCTTC.

The chain couples TRBV19 to TRBJ2-7, with D maybe TRBD2 (6 bases). The CDR3 is made up of 14 amino acids. CDR1 LNHDA and CDR2 SQIVND come from the germline V gene (reference sequence). Between the trimmed V and J ends, which lost 5 bases and 1 base, there was a span of 12 bases. CDR3 DNA: TGTGCCAGTAGTCTGGGTAGCGGTTCCTACGAGCAGTACTTC. Encoded protein: CASSLGSGSYEQYF.

V gene TRBV10-2 combines with J gene TRBJ1-3; 8 positions agree with TRBD1. The length of the CDR3 is 14 residues. Trimming took 4 bases from V and 1 from J; bases not matched to a gene: 0. Germline V gene sequence: CDR1 WSHSY, CDR2 SAAADI. CDR3 amino acids: CASSGTGSGNTIYF. In nucleotides, the CDR3 is TGCGCCAGCAGTGGGACAGGGTCTGGAAACACCATATATTTT.

The table lists this clone with a count of one. The chain links TRBV28 to TRBJ2-3; 11 bases are a match to TRBD2. The junction had 7 bases not matched to a gene; V was cut back by 8 bases and J by 3 bases. There are 15 residues in the CDR3. The germline CDR1 and CDR2 sequences are MDHEN and SYDVKM. The CDR3 DNA follows: TGTGCCAGCCTTTTAGCGGGAGGGCGGACAGATACGCAGTATTTT. Amino acid sequence: CASLLAGGRTDTQYF.

This clone was picked up a small number of times. This rearrangement joins TRBV4-1 to TRBJ2-7, with 10 bases lining up with TRBD2. Germline loops: CDR1 MGHRA, CDR2 YSYEKL. The ends lost 4 bases at V and 2 bases at J; junction bases unmatched: 5. CDR3 length: 15 residues. The CDR3: CASSRGLADTYEQYF. The CDR3 nucleotides are TGCGCCAGCAGCCGCGGACTAGCGGATACCTACGAGCAGTACTTC.

V is TRBV12-5 and J is TRBJ1-5; possibly TRBD1 for D (5 bases). Germline V gene data show CDR1 as LGHNT and CDR2 as FRNRAP. This CDR3 spans 16 amino acids. V shed 6 bases and J shed 3 bases, with 18 bases lying between them. The CDR3 DNA reads TGTGCTAGTGGGCCCCCAACAGGTTTAAACAATCAGCCCCAGCATTTT. Amino acid sequence: CASGPPTGLNNQPQHF.

The rearrangement uses TRBV6-5 and TRBJ2-7; possible D gene TRBD2, 6 bases. Germline CDR1 and CDR2: MNHEY and SVGAGI. The CDR3 totals 16 residues. Trimming left V 2 bases short and J 2 bases short, with 16 bases between. The CDR3 spells CASSYGWGDGAYEQYF. The CDR3 nucleotides are TGTGCCAGCAGTTACGGTTGGGGGGACGGTGCCTACGAGCAGTACTTC.

This clone was seen just once. The V and J genes are TRBV12-5 and TRBJ1-1; D uncertain. Between the trimmed V and J ends, which lost 7 bases and 0 bases, there was a span of 9 bases. This CDR3 has 13 amino acids. From germline, CDR1 is LGHNT and CDR2 FRNRAP. The CDR3 region is CASAPTLNTEAFF. The DNA for the CDR3 is TGTGCTAGTGCCCCTACATTGAACACTGAAGCTTTCTTT.

CDR3 nucleotides: TGTGCCAGCAGCCCAGGGACTAGCGGGTTGCAAGAGACCCAGTACTTC. This codes for CASSPGTSGLQETQYF. The V and J genes are TRBV9 and TRBJ2-5, with 12 bases identical to TRBD2. CDR1 is SGDLS, CDR2 YYNGEE, per germline. This CDR3 spans 16 amino acids. V lost 4 bases and J lost 2; bases outside the gene matches: 6.

The V call is TRBV28, the J call TRBJ2-7; 8 bases align to TRBD1. The V and J ends lost 3 bases and 3 bases, in that order; junction bases with no gene match: 1. CDR1 and CDR2 (germline): MDHEN, SYDVKM. This CDR3 region has 13 residues. The DNA of the CDR3 is TGTGCCAGCAGTTTCGGACAGGGCTACGAGCAGTACGTC. Translation: CASSFGQGYEQYV.

The CDR3 region is CATHETSGRIGELFF. In DNA, the CDR3 is TGTGCCACTCACGAGACTAGCGGGAGGATCGGGGAGCTGTTTTTT. The chain employs TRBV28 and TRBJ2-2; TRBD2 matches 13 bases. The CDR3 covers 15 residues. J lost 7 bases, V lost 10 bases, and 9 bases had no gene match. Germline CDR1 is MDHEN and CDR2 is SYDVKM. Full variable domain (remainder filled in from reference TRBV28 and TRBJ2-2): DVKVTQSSRYLVKRTGEKVFLECVQDMDHENMFWYRQDPGLGLRLIYFSYDVKMKEKGDIPEGYSVSREKKERFSLILESASTNQTSMYLCATHETSGRIGELFFGEGSRLTVL.

The chain carries TRBV5-1 and TRBJ2-5; D possibly corresponds to TRBD2 (6 bases). CDR3 length equals 15 residues. Trimming left V 6 bases short and J 5 bases short, with 20 bases between. Looked up from germline, CDR1 is SGHRS and CDR2 is YFSETQ. The CDR3 loop reads CASTPLAEGGETQYF. As DNA, the CDR3 is TGCGCCAGCACACCCTTAGCGGAGGGCGGGGAGACCCAGTACTTC. The variable domain in full, with the rest retrieved from reference TRBV5-1 and TRBJ2-5, is KAGVTQTPRYLIKTRGQQVTLSCSPISGHRSVSWYQQTPGQGLQFLFEYFSETQRNKGNFPGRFSGRQFSNSRSEMNVSTLELGDSALYLCASTPLAEGGETQYFGPGTRLLVL.

The V call is TRBV9, the J call TRBJ2-2; weak D call: TRBD2 (5 bases). Germline CDR1 is SGDLS and CDR2 is YYNGEE. The CDR3 is 15 residues long. The ends were cut back, 3 bases at V and 6 bases at J, with 15 bases in the middle. The CDR3 sequence is CASSGIRGRAGELFF. The CDR3 DNA reads TGTGCCAGCAGCGGGATTCGCGGGCGGGCCGGGGAGCTGTTTTTT.

This clone appeared a few times. The rearrangement joins TRBV6-1 to TRBJ2-5; TRBD2 might be the D (6 bases). Trimming left V 1 base short and J 5 bases short, with 14 bases between. Germline assignment: CDR1 MNHNS and CDR2 SASEGT. This CDR3 has 15 residues. CDR3 DNA: TGTGCCAGCAGTGAAGAGGGTTCGGGGAGGGAGACCCAGTACTTC. Its translation is CASSEEGSGRETQYF.